The rows below give T cell receptor beta chains drawn from one sample of a study of cytomegalovirus exposure and HLA in healthy donors. Method: immunoSEQ multiplex PCR; TCRdb's copy keeps in-frame clones and lacks some. The repertoire includes 200,000 to 250,000 clones, around 83% of them detected once, and 1.2% to 1.5% sits in the top ten. Sequenced input: PBMCs. These TCRs come from a girl aged 5 to 17 in good health and CMV-seronegative. Each CDR3 is given with its conserved first and last residue. The D gene is left open where the match is weak. Only part of the rows carry a size: once, few, many, or a class if the clone is expanded.

D gene,V gene,J gene,clone size,CDR3 DNA,CDR3 protein
-,TRBV9,TRBJ2-7,few,TGTGCCAGCAGCGTCTACAGCGGACCTTCCAACGAGCAGTACTTC,CASSVYSGPSNEQYF
-,TRBV27,TRBJ1-2,-,TGTGCCAGCGGGGACACCAACAAGTATGGCTACACCTTC,CASGDTNKYGYTF
-,TRBV5-4,TRBJ2-1,-,TGTGCCAGCAGCCCGGCTCTGGGGAGCTCCTACAATGAGCAGTTCTTC,CASSPALGSSYNEQFF
TRBD1,TRBV5-1,TRBJ1-2,-,TGCGCCAGCAGCCCGGGAGGGGACAGGGTCGGATTTGGCTACACCTTC,CASSPGGDRVGFGYTF
TRBD2,TRBV18,TRBJ2-7,-,TGTGCCAGCTCACCTACAATTAGCGGGAGCTCCTACGAGCAGTACTTC,CASSPTISGSSYEQYF
-,TRBV29-1,TRBJ2-1,-,TGCAGCGTTTTATTGGACAAGAGCAATGAGCAGTTCTTC,CSVLLDKSNEQFF
TRBD2,TRBV5-1,TRBJ2-7,-,TGCGCCAGCAGGGAAGATCTAGCGGGCTACGAGCAGTACTTC,CASREDLAGYEQYF
-,TRBV7-9,TRBJ1-2,-,TGTGCCAGCAGCTTGGCAGGGAAATATGGCGGCTACACCTTC,CASSLAGKYGGYTF
TRBD1,TRBV18,TRBJ1-6,once,TGTGCCAGCTCACAGTTGGGACAGACTAATTCACCCCTCCACTTT,CASSQLGQTNSPLHF
-,TRBV6-1,TRBJ2-6,-,TGTGCCAGCAGTGCATCAGGGCTCGGGGCCAACGTCCTGACTTTC,CASSASGLGANVLTF